This passage covers 25 T cell receptor beta chains from one sample sequenced in a study of cytomegalovirus exposure and HLA in healthy donors (dated by TCRdb to between 2016 and 2019). Library prep was done by the immunoSEQ multiplex PCR assay. A mixture of 60 forward primers for TCR Vbeta segments and 13 reverse primers for TCR Jbeta segments was used in the multiplex PCR. Here the immuneACCESS table is served through TCRdb, limited to in-frame sequences with V and J called. Missing clones are a known gap in these copies; in checked studies unresolved V genes cover under half, and the rest lacks a known reason. This sample lists 150,000 to 200,000 clones; roughly 88% were detected once. About 9.3% of the sample is held by the ten biggest clonotypes. Material for sequencing was PBMCs. All receptors derive from a young man in good health and CMV-seropositive.

The chain is built from TRBV9 and TRBJ2-7; D is ambiguous. V lost 3 bases and J lost 1, with 8 bases in between. Germline V gene sequence: CDR1 SGDLS, CDR2 YYNGEE. The CDR3 has 13 amino acids. The CDR3 reads CASSATPSYEQYF. Written as DNA, the CDR3 is TGTGCCAGCAGCGCTACCCCTTCCTACGAGCAGTACTTC. The variable domain in full, completed from reference TRBV9 and TRBJ2-7, reads DSGVTQTPKHLITATGQRVTLRCSPRSGDLSVYWYQQSLDQGLQFLIQYYNGEERAKGNILERFSAQQFPDLHSELNLSSLELGDSALYFCASSATPSYEQYFGPGTRLTVT.

V is TRBV7-2 and J is TRBJ2-4; the D gene is possibly TRBD1 (5 bases). CDR1 SGHTA and CDR2 FQGNSA come from the germline V gene. The CDR3 totals 18 residues. V lost 5 bases and J lost 7, with 27 bases in between. The CDR3 sequence: CASSKLGWRSDRPNIQYF. The CDR3 DNA reads as TGTGCCAGCAGCAAATTGGGGTGGCGTTCTGACAGACCTAACATTCAGTACTTC.

This clone was picked up one time. V gene TRBV6-5 combines with J gene TRBJ1-1; the match to TRBD1 covers 10 bases. The V and J ends lost 6 bases and 4 bases, in that order; junction bases with no gene match: 2. Germline V lookup: CDR1 MNHEY, CDR2 SVGAGI. The CDR3 length is 13 residues. In DNA form, the CDR3 reads TGTGCCAGCAGCCGGGACAGGGGCACTGAAGCTTTCTTT. It specifies CASSRDRGTEAFF.

This rearrangement joins TRBV29-1 to TRBJ2-7; TRBD1 agrees at 9 bases. Looked up from germline, CDR1 is SQVTM and CDR2 is ANQGSEA. V gave up 5 bases and J gave up 6 bases; unmatched junction bases: 8. The CDR3 sequence is 13 residues long. CDR3 bases: TGCAGCGTTTCCGGGACAGGGCGTCGCGAGCAGTACTTC. It translates to CSVSGTGRREQYF.

The chain uses TRBV6-1 and TRBJ2-5; 9 bases agree with TRBD1. Germline V gives CDR1 MNHNS, CDR2 SASEGT. The CDR3 runs to 16 residues. V shed 1 base, J shed 5 bases, and the junction held 8 bases outside the gene matches. The CDR3 coding sequence is TGTGCCAGCAGTGAAGTAAGGACAGGGGCAGGGGAGACCCAGTACTTC. It codes for CASSEVRTGAGETQYF.

This clone has a handful of counts. The chain joins TRBV16 to TRBJ1-1; D ambiguous. The CDR3 runs to 13 residues. Trimming stripped 2 bases from V and 2 bases from J, with 6 bases between. Germline CDR1 is KGHSY and CDR2 is FQNENV. CDR3 DNA sequence: TGTGCCAGCAGCCAAGCCCTAAACACTGAAGCTTTCTTT. Its protein is CASSQALNTEAFF.

In DNA form, the CDR3 reads TGTGCCAGCAGCCCATACAGGGCTGGAAACACCATATATTTT. Amino acid sequence: CASSPYRAGNTIYF. The chain joins TRBV7-2 to TRBJ1-3; TRBD1 is a possible D gene (6 bases). Germline V gene sequence: CDR1 SGHTA, CDR2 FQGNSA. The length of the CDR3 is 14 residues. The V end was cut by 5 bases, the J end by 2 bases, with 10 bases between.

The chain joins TRBV7-9 to TRBJ2-7; TRBD1 aligns across 7 bases. Germline CDR1 and CDR2: SEHNR and FQNEAQ (reference sequence). The CDR3 is 14 residues long. The V and J ends lost 5 bases and 0 bases, in that order; junction bases with no gene match: 4. The DNA of the CDR3 is TGTGCCAGCAGCCCATCAGGGGGCTCCTACGAGCAGTACTTC. Amino acids: CASSPSGGSYEQYF. Variable domain in full (rest from reference TRBV7-9 and TRBJ2-7): DTGVSQNPRHKITKRGQNVTFRCDPISEHNRLYWYRQTLGQGPEFLTYFQNEAQLEKSRLLSDRFSAERPKGSFSTLEIQRTEQGDSAMYLCASSPSGGSYEQYFGPGTRLTVT.

This clone was picked up one time. The chain combines TRBV10-1 with TRBJ2-7; a weak D match, TRBD1 (6 bases). The CDR3 length is 16 residues. Trimming stripped 5 bases from V and 2 bases from J, with 19 bases between. The germline V gene has CDR1 WNHNN and CDR2 SYGVQD (reference sequence). CDR3: CASSPGFPTGAYEQYF. Written as DNA, the CDR3 is TGCGCCAGCAGTCCGGGCTTCCCGACAGGAGCCTACGAGCAGTACTTC.

The chain carries TRBV19 and TRBJ1-1; perhaps TRBD1 as D (6 bases). Trimming removed 2 bases from V and 11 bases from J, with 12 bases in between. Looked up from germline, CDR1 is LNHDA and CDR2 is SQIVND (reference sequence). The CDR3 has 12 amino acids. This CDR3 is CASSIWRGAAFF. The DNA for the CDR3 is TGTGCCAGTAGTATATGGCGGGGGGCGGCTTTCTTT.

The chain links TRBV11-2 to TRBJ1-2, with a tentative D call TRBD1 (5 bases). The V and J ends lost 5 bases and 0 bases respectively, with 16 bases between them. Germline lookup yields CDR1 SGHAT and CDR2 FQNNGV. This CDR3 spans 16 amino acids. The CDR3 bases are TGTGCCAGCAGCCCCCTTAGGGGAGGAACTAACTATGGCTACACCTTC. Its protein product is CASSPLRGGTNYGYTF.

This clone is a singleton in its sample. V usage is TRBV30 and J usage is TRBJ1-5; a weak D match, TRBD1 (5 bases). Trimming removed 3 bases at V and 10 bases at J, with 16 bases between. CDR3 length: 13 residues. Germline loops: CDR1 GTSNPN, CDR2 SVGIG (reference sequence). CDR3 in amino acids: CAWRPGGSGPQHF. As DNA, the CDR3 is TGTGCCTGGAGACCTGGGGGGAGCGGACCCCAGCATTTT.

This clone was seen a few times. The gene calls are TRBV19 and TRBJ2-7; 9 positions match TRBD1. Losses at the gene ends were 5 bases for V and 6 bases for J; bases not matched to a gene: 2. The CDR3 contains 12 residues. Germline V gene lookup returns CDR1 LNHDA and CDR2 SQIVND (reference sequence). CDR3 bases: TGTGCCAGTAGTTCGGGACAGGGCGAGCAGTACTTC. This translates into CASSSGQGEQYF.

This chain joins TRBV9 and TRBJ2-7, with TRBD1 matching over 9 bases. From germline, CDR1 is SGDLS and CDR2 YYNGEE. The CDR3 has 14 amino acids. The J segment lost 3 bases and the V segment lost 4 bases, leaving 5 bases of the junction unmatched. The chain's CDR3 is CASSFGQGNYEQYF. In DNA form, the CDR3 reads TGTGCCAGCAGCTTCGGACAGGGGAACTACGAGCAGTACTTC.

This sequence joins TRBV10-1 and TRBJ2-7, with 9 bases fitting TRBD1. Germline CDR1 reads WNHNN; CDR2 reads SYGVQD (reference sequence). CDR3 length: 15 residues. Trimming cost V 0 bases and J 5 bases; bases outside gene matches: 5. Written as DNA, the CDR3 is TGCGCCAGCAGTGAGTCGGGACAGGGTACGGACGAGCAGTACTTC. Its protein is CASSESGQGTDEQYF.

The V and J genes are TRBV9 and TRBJ2-1, with a possible D match to TRBD2 (6 bases). The germline V and J ends were trimmed by 5 bases and 2 bases, with 29 bases remaining between them. CDR1 and CDR2 (germline): SGDLS, YYNGEE. This CDR3 contains 20 residues. In nucleotides, the CDR3 is TGTGCCAGCAGTGACCGAGAGAATCCTAGCTGGGGGGAGACCTACAATGAGCAGTTCTTC. Its protein product is CASSDRENPSWGETYNEQFF.

As DNA, the CDR3 is TGTGCCAGCAGCCGCCTGCGGGGAATCCCGAACACTGAAGCTTTCTTT. Its protein product is CASSRLRGIPNTEAFF. The J gene is TRBJ1-1, the V gene TRBV7-2; D is unresolved. The V gene lost 5 bases and the J gene lost 1 base, with 17 bases spanning the gap. Germline values: CDR1 SGHTA, CDR2 FQGNSA. CDR3 length: 16 amino acids. Looking up the rest from reference TRBV7-2 and TRBJ1-1 gives the full variable domain: GAGVSQSPSNKVTEKGKDVELRCDPISGHTALYWYRQSLGQGLEFLIYFQGNSAPDKSGLPSDRFSAERTGGSVSTLTIQRTQQEDSAVYLCASSRLRGIPNTEAFFGQGTRLTVV.

On this clone: This CDR3 is also generated by other DNA sequences in the sample. V usage is TRBV5-1 and J usage is TRBJ2-1; 10 positions agree with TRBD2. Germline lookup yields CDR1 SGHRS and CDR2 YFSETQ. The CDR3 is made up of 15 amino acids. The J segment lost 5 bases and the V segment lost 4 bases, leaving 6 bases of the junction unmatched. The CDR3 here is CASSLQLAGDNEQFF. The CDR3 DNA sequence: TGCGCCAGCAGCCTTCAGCTAGCGGGGGACAATGAGCAGTTCTTC.

The genes are TRBV9 and TRBJ2-1; possible D gene TRBD1, 7 bases. Trimming pared 2 bases from V and 6 bases from J, leaving 15 bases between. The CDR3 sequence is 15 residues long. Germline V CDR1 and CDR2: SGDLS, YYNGEE. The CDR3 region is CASSVGAGGTNEQFF. In DNA form, the CDR3 reads TGTGCCAGCAGCGTGGGAGCAGGGGGGACCAATGAGCAGTTCTTC.

The chain is built from TRBV5-5 and TRBJ1-1; D not certain. V lost 0 bases and J lost 5, with 11 bases in between. Germline V gene data show CDR1 as SGHKS and CDR2 as YYEKEE (reference sequence). There are 14 residues in the CDR3. The CDR3 is CASSLALKRTEAFF. The CDR3 nucleotides are TGTGCCAGCAGCTTGGCCCTCAAGAGGACTGAAGCTTTCTTT.

V usage is TRBV6-6 and J usage is TRBJ2-3, with a weak D call TRBD2 (6 bases). The V end lost 6 bases, the J end lost 11 bases, and 15 bases lay between the germline ends. The V gene's germline CDR1 is MNHNY and CDR2 SVGAGI (reference sequence). The CDR3 loop spans 12 amino acids. This CDR3 reads CASSPGAGRQYF. The CDR3 DNA reads TGTGCCAGCAGCCCCGGTGCGGGGAGGCAGTATTTT.

In this sample, this clone turned up once. The V gene is TRBV7-8, the J gene TRBJ2-5, with D maybe TRBD2 (6 bases). The CDR3 spans 15 residues. Per the germline V gene, CDR1 is SGHVS and CDR2 is FQNEAQ. V was clipped by 5 bases and J by 4 bases, with 17 bases between them. The CDR3 spells CASSPGVGGVETQYF. DNA of the CDR3: TGTGCCAGCAGCCCGGGGGTGGGCGGGGTAGAGACCCAGTACTTC.

The rearrangement uses TRBV6-5 and TRBJ1-1, with no clear D. The CDR3 is 12 residues long. The ends were cut back, 10 bases at V and 7 bases at J, with 16 bases in the middle. Germline V gene sequence: CDR1 MNHEY, CDR2 SVGAGI. The CDR3: CATGFDALEAFF. The CDR3 DNA reads as TGTGCCACCGGGTTTGACGCACTTGAAGCTTTCTTT.

J is TRBJ1-1 and V is TRBV2; D unresolved. V was pared by 5 bases and J by 3 bases, with 10 bases between. The CDR3 is made up of 13 amino acids. The germline V gene encodes CDR1 SNHLY and CDR2 FYNNEI. The CDR3 DNA is TGTGCCAGCAGTATGCGAGCGGACACTGAAGCTTTCTTT. Amino acid sequence: CASSMRADTEAFF.

The genes are TRBV9 and TRBJ2-2, with 8 bases fitting TRBD1. J lost 3 bases, V lost 2 bases, and 3 bases had no gene match. The CDR3 runs 15 residues. CDR1 and CDR2 from the germline V gene are SGDLS and YYNGEE. CDR3: CASSVGTGDTGELFF. Here the CDR3 DNA reads TGTGCCAGCAGCGTCGGGACAGGTGACACCGGGGAGCTGTTTTTT.